This is a list of T cell receptor beta chains from one sample in a study of T cell repertoires in cytomegalovirus infection. Via MiXCR, TCRdb re-called the reads, giving one row per CDR3 protein. The sample holds over 450,000 distinct CDR3 sequences; about 10% are singletons and the top ten take about a tenth. Sequencing was carried out using PBMCs. The receptors were sampled from a human donor in good health (CMV status not recorded). Some clones in this sample may be carry-over from other donors' samples. Both conserved end residues are part of each CDR3. D genes are given only for firm matches. The size entry is marked missing in some rows and otherwise reads once, few, many or a size class.

abundance	v_gene	d_gene	j_gene	CDR3nt	CDR3aa
many	TRBV7-9	NA	TRBJ1-3	TGTGCCAGCAGCGGGAGGGCAGACGCCCTCTCGAACACCATATATTTT	CASSGRADALSNTIYF
NA	TRBV27	TRBD2	TRBJ2-7	TGTGCCAGCAGTCATCGGACCCCCCAGCGGGAGCGATGGGAGCAGTACTTC	CASSHRTPQRERWEQYF
few	TRBV6-5	TRBD2	TRBJ2-5	TGTGCCAGCATTGCACTAGCGGGACCTACCCAAGAGACCCAGTACTTC	CASIALAGPTQETQYF
many	TRBV11-2	TRBD1	TRBJ1-5	TGTGCCAGCAGCTTAGGGCAGGGGGAGCGATGGCCCCAGCATTTT	CASSLGQGERWPQHF
few	TRBV2	NA	TRBJ2-5	TGTGCCAGCTTAGGGGCAGAGACCCAGTACTTC	CASLGAETQYF
many	TRBV7-3	TRBD2	TRBJ2-1	TGTGCCAGCAGCCGACTAGCGGGAGTGTACAATGAGCAGTTCTTC	CASSRLAGVYNEQFF
many	TRBV7-3	NA	TRBJ2-3	TGTGCCAGCAGCCCGCCTCTAGGGGATACGCAGTATTTT	CASSPPLGDTQYF
many	TRBV7-2	NA	TRBJ2-1	TGTGCCAGCAGCTTTAGCAGGAGCTCCTACAATGAGCAGTTCTTC	CASSFSRSSYNEQFF
many	TRBV28	TRBD2	TRBJ2-1	TGTGCCAGCAGTTTCCCTAGCGGAGCCTACAATGAGCAGTTCTTC	CASSFPSGAYNEQFF
NA	TRBV30	NA	TRBJ1-1	TGTGCCTGGAGTGTCCCCCTTGGCGAGGGCTCTTGGAACACTGAAGCTTTCTTT	CAWSVPLGEGSWNTEAFF
many	TRBV7-9	TRBD1	TRBJ2-7	TGTGCCAGCAGCTCCTGGGACAGCGACCACGAGCAGTACTTC	CASSSWDSDHEQYF
many	TRBV5-4	TRBD2	TRBJ2-5	TGTGCCAGCAGCTTTGGACTAGCGGGAGGAGAAGGAGAGACCCAGTACTTC	CASSFGLAGGEGETQYF
few	TRBV5-6	NA	TRBJ2-4	TGTGCCAGCAGCTTACCCGGTGGGGTAGCCAAAAACATTCAGTACTTC	CASSLPGGVAKNIQYF
many	TRBV11-2	NA	TRBJ2-4	TGTGCCAGCAGCTTAGAGCGGCTAGCCAAAAACATTCAGTACTTC	CASSLERLAKNIQYF
many	TRBV7-3	NA	TRBJ2-1	TGTGCCAGCAGCTTCCGAGGGCCTCCCTACAATGAGCAGTTCTTC	CASSFRGPPYNEQFF
many	TRBV29-1	NA	TRBJ2-1	TGCAGCGCACGTGCGACCCGCCCAGGGGAGCAGTTCTTC	CSARATRPGEQFF
NA	TRBV3-1	TRBD2	TRBJ2-7	TGTGCCAGCAAACGGACTAGCGGGGGCCTATACGAGCAGTACTTC	CASKRTSGGLYEQYF
many	TRBV5-1	TRBD1	TRBJ2-5	TGCGCCAGCAGCCCGGGGGACAGGGCCTACCAAGAGACCCAGTACTTC	CASSPGDRAYQETQYF
many	TRBV6-2/TRBV6-3	TRBD2	TRBJ2-7	TGTGCCAGCAGTTACCATGCGGGAGAAGTCTACCCCGAGCAGTACTTC	CASSYHAGEVYPEQYF
NA	TRBV5-8	NA	TRBJ1-1	TGTGCCAGCAACGCGGGGGGCGAAGGAGCTGAAGCTTTCTTT	CASNAGGEGAEAFF
NA	TRBV5-1	NA	TRBJ1-3	TGCGCCAGCAGCTGGGACCCCTGGGACCGCCAGAGCTCTGGAAACACCATATATTTT	CASSWDPWDRQSSGNTIYF
NA	TRBV19	TRBD2	TRBJ2-7	TGTGCCAGCAGCGGTCTAGCGGGAGGCCCCAACTCCTACGAGCAGTACTTC	CASSGLAGGPNSYEQYF
few	TRBV20-1	NA	TRBJ2-3	TGCAGTCCCAGGAGAGGTCCAGATACGCAGTATTTT	CSPRRGPDTQYF
few	TRBV27	TRBD1	TRBJ2-7	TGTGCCAGCAGTAAAGGGGGACAGACTTACGAGCAGTACTTC	CASSKGGQTYEQYF
many	TRBV6-1	TRBD2	TRBJ2-1	TGTGCCAGCAGGCCCGGAGCCGGGGGCACGGGGGGGTTTTACAATGAGCAGTTCTTC	CASRPGAGGTGGFYNEQFF
many	TRBV12-3/TRBV12-4	NA	TRBJ1-2	TGTGCCAGCAGTTCCCGTAGGGAAAGCACCTTC	CASSSRRESTF
few	TRBV28	NA	TRBJ1-1	TGTGCCAGCAGTTTCTTCGAAGGCACTGAAGCTTTCTTT	CASSFFEGTEAFF
many	TRBV9	TRBD2	TRBJ2-7	TGTGCCAGCAGCGTAGCCCAGCGGGGGCCGTCCTACGAGCAGTACTTC	CASSVAQRGPSYEQYF